These T cell receptor beta chains were read from a single sample in a study of early T cells in non-severe SARS-CoV-2 infection. One entry per CDR3 protein results from TCRdb running MiXCR on the 5' RACE reads. The data hold tens of thousands of distinct CDR3 sequences, with 10% to 15% observed a single time. The material sequenced was whole blood. The receptors were gathered from an adult who was a healthcare worker with PCR-confirmed SARS-CoV-2 infection or an uninfected control (not recorded which). Each CDR3 is given with its conserved first and last residue. A D gene is named only where the DNA matches it firmly. Rows give clone size only sometimes, using once, few, many, or a class for an expanded clone.

d_call | j_call | clone_size | v_call | cdr3_nt | cdr3_aa
TRBD2 | TRBJ2-3 | many | TRBV5-1 | TGCGCCAGCAGCTTGGCCGGGTGGGCGGGAGTGTTGGATACGCAGTATTTT | CASSLAGWAGVLDTQYF
TRBD1 | TRBJ2-7 | many | TRBV9 | TGTGCCAGTGCCACAGGGGAAGAGCAGTACTTC | CASATGEEQYF
. | TRBJ2-2 | many | TRBV12-3/TRBV12-4 | TGTGCCAGCAGCCGCGACACCGGGGAGCTGTTTTTT | CASSRDTGELFF
TRBD2 | TRBJ2-5 | many | TRBV5-1 | TGCGCCAGCAGCTTGGTGCGGGGGGGCCAAGAGACCCAGTACTTC | CASSLVRGGQETQYF
TRBD1 | TRBJ1-6 | many | TRBV11-2 | TGTGCCAGCAGCTCGGACAGGGCAGAGAATTCACCCCTCCACTTT | CASSSDRAENSPLHF
. | TRBJ1-3 | many | TRBV25-1 | TGTGCCAGCAGTCCTCCTGGGACTTTGGCCTCTGGAAACACCATATATTTT | CASSPPGTLASGNTIYF
. | TRBJ2-4 | few | TRBV7-2 | TGTGCCAGCAGCACCCGCAGGGTTCAGGGCAAAAACATTCAGTACTTC | CASSTRRVQGKNIQYF
TRBD2 | TRBJ2-1 | many | TRBV7-6 | TGTGCCAGCAGCGCGATACTAGCGGGGGTTGAAAATGAGCAGTTCTTC | CASSAILAGVENEQFF
. | TRBJ1-2 | few | TRBV9 | TGTGCCAGCAGACAGGGTGACGCCCATGGCTACACCTTC | CASRQGDAHGYTF
. | TRBJ2-1 | few | TRBV27 | TGTGCCAGCAGTCACGGACATCCCAATGAGCAGTTCTTC | CASSHGHPNEQFF
. | TRBJ1-4 | many | TRBV4-2 | TGTGCCAGCAGCCAAGGGCTGACTAATGAAAAACTGTTTTTT | CASSQGLTNEKLFF
TRBD1 | TRBJ2-1 | few | TRBV29-1 | TGCAGCGTTGAAGTACTAGGACAGGGGTGGAATGAGCAGTTCTTC | CSVEVLGQGWNEQFF
TRBD1 | TRBJ2-3 | many | TRBV30 | TGTGCCTGGAATGGAGGACAGGGGGCAGATACGCAGTATTTT | CAWNGGQGADTQYF
. | TRBJ1-1 | many | TRBV4-3 | TGCGCCAGCAGCCAAGATGGGGCGAGGAGGGTGGGAGACACTGAAGCTTTCTTT | CASSQDGARRVGDTEAFF
. | TRBJ2-7 | few | TRBV2 | TGTGCCAGCAGTGACCCCCGGGCCCCCTACGAGCAGTACTTC | CASSDPRAPYEQYF
TRBD2 | TRBJ2-3 | many | TRBV6-4 | TGTGCCAGCAGTGACTCTAGCGGGGGGGCCATAGATACGCAGTATTTT | CASSDSSGGAIDTQYF
. | TRBJ2-1 | many | TRBV5-1 | TGCGCCAGCAGCTTGGTAGGGGGCTCCTACAATGAGCAGTTCTTC | CASSLVGGSYNEQFF
TRBD2 | TRBJ2-3 | few | TRBV9 | TGTGCCAGCAGCTTTAGCGGGGGCCGCACAGATACGCAGTATTTT | CASSFSGGRTDTQYF
. | TRBJ2-1 | many | TRBV11-2 | TGTGCCAGCAGCTTAGGACGGACTCAAATTTCCTACAATGAGCAGTTCTTC | CASSLGRTQISYNEQFF
. | TRBJ1-1 | many | TRBV5-1 | TGCGCCAGCAGCGGCGGGACCGCTATAAGGAACACTGAAGCTTTCTTT | CASSGGTAIRNTEAFF
. | TRBJ2-4 | few | TRBV7-7 | TGTGCTAGCAGCTTACTCAGTCGGTGGGGCTTACTAGCCAAAAACATTCAGTACTTC | CASSLLSRWGLLAKNIQYF
. | TRBJ1-5 | . | TRBV6-1 | TGTGCCAGCAGGGACACTACTAATCAGCCCCAGCATTTT | CASRDTTNQPQHF
TRBD2 | TRBJ2-1 | few | TRBV2 | TGTGCCAGCGGGGGGGGTCTTTACAATGAGCAGTTCTTC | CASGGGLYNEQFF
. | TRBJ1-5 | many | TRBV2 | TGTGCCAGCAGTGGTCACGGGAAAAGGGACCCCTGCCAGCATTTT | CASSGHGKRDPCQHF
. | TRBJ2-5 | many | TRBV12-3/TRBV12-4 | TGTGCCAGCAGTTTCAGGGTAGGAGAGACCCAGTACTTC | CASSFRVGETQYF
. | TRBJ1-1 | many | TRBV29-1 | TGCAGCGTACTCCAGGGGTTCGGAACTGAAGCTTTCTTT | CSVLQGFGTEAFF
TRBD1 | TRBJ1-1 | many | TRBV12-3/TRBV12-4 | TGTGCCAGCAGTTCTGCCGACAGGGTTACTGAAGCTTTCTTT | CASSSADRVTEAFF